These T cell receptor beta chains were read from a single sample in a study of T cell repertoires in cytomegalovirus infection. TCRdb re-derived calls from the reads in MiXCR, one entry per CDR3 protein. The repertoire has around 450,000 distinct CDR3 sequences, 31% of them found once; the top ten carry roughly an eighth. Sample: PBMCs. All receptors come from a human donor in good health (CMV status not recorded). Some clones in this sample may be carry-over from other donors' samples. CDR3s include the opening cysteine and the closing phenylalanine or tryptophan. The D gene is left open where the match is weak.

>TRBV5-5|.
CASSLAWTASGNTIYF
>TRBV7-8|.
CASSLAAGSKNIQYF
>TRBV7-9|TRBD2
CASSGLAGGPGNIQYF
>TRBV15|.
CATSPQGGVLAFF
>TRBV5-5|.
CASSSGPHEQYF
>TRBV3-1|.
CASSQATGLGESGELFF
>TRBV27|.
CASSLASRAYNEQFF
>TRBV6-5|TRBD1
CASSYSMGTGNIQYF
>TRBV4-3|.
CASSQDRRGGTEAFF
>TRBV29-1|TRBD2
CSVENPGTSGGDEQFF
>TRBV6-2/TRBV6-3|.
CATLDSNSGANVLTF
>TRBV6-5|.
CASSYFGVSFRGYTF
>TRBV12-3/TRBV12-4|.
CASTLGWQPQHF
>TRBV7-2|TRBD1
CASSLAGPGAGGTEAFF
>TRBV7-6|.
CASSLAGTEGVNYGYTF